This T cell receptor beta chain appears in the sequencing data of a study of blood T cell repertoires in COVID-19. In the study overall: Both acute and convalescent COVID-19 samples were obtained from the United States, Italy and Spain.

The CDR3 consists of 18 residues. Germline V gene data show CDR1 as LNHNV and CDR2 as YYDKDF (reference sequence). V was pared by 6 bases and J by 3 bases, with 7 bases of the junction left unmatched. Profiling relied on immunoSEQ multiplex PCR, and the TCRdb table lists in-frame clones only, not all of them. Of 120,000 to 150,000 clones detected, 79% appear once; the ten largest clones hold over 8.5%. The source of this sequence is a man aged 45-65 years with active or convalescent COVID-19. The V gene is TRBV15, the J gene TRBJ2-6, with TRBD2 identical over 14 bases. The specimen was peripheral blood. The CDR3 DNA reads TGTGCCACCAGGACATCGACTAGCGGGAGGGGTGGGGCCAACGTCCTGACTTTC. It specifies CATRTSTSGRGGANVLTF.